This section outlines one TCR beta chain sequence together with its context. No antigen is known for it. This sample was included in a study of PD-1 blockade in classical Hodgkin lymphoma. General study results and limits: At baseline, newly diagnosed patients reportedly showed less TCR diversity than healthy donors.

TCRdb's table, derived via immunoSEQ multiplex PCR, lists solely in-frame clones and lacks some. The sample has approximately 26,000 clones; 81% are singletons. There was relapse after autologous stem cell transplantation in every patient, and there was variation in brentuximab vedotin exposure. V gave up 5 bases and J gave up 1 base; unmatched junction bases: 10. CDR1 MNHEY and CDR2 SMNVEV come from the germline V gene (reference sequence). The CDR3 totals 17 residues. The rearrangement uses TRBV27 and TRBJ2-2; the match to TRBD2 covers 7 bases. The TCR was taken from a human donor with classical Hodgkin lymphoma. The sequences come from peripheral blood mononuclear cells (PBMCs), collected before the second cycle of nivolumab. The CDR3 DNA is TGTGCCAGCAGTCTTGTTGGGCTAGCGGAGAACACCGGGGAGCTGTTTTTT. It yields the protein CASSLVGLAENTGELFF.